The following is a TCR beta chain sequence with its context. As yet, its antigen is unknown. One end of the junction fails to match germline, which may point to a read error. The sample belongs to a study of T cell repertoires in aging, cancer and after chemotherapy. In the study overall: Six age groups, ranging from 30 or younger to 70 or older, included the donors. Pre- and post-chemotherapy samples were paired from chronic lymphocytic leukemia patients treated with fludarabine- or bendamustine-based regimens. The full dataset contained millions of TCR reads. Overall study findings and caveats: Healthy donors lost TCR diversity with age mainly through richness, cancer patients through richness and evenness.

TCR beta rearrangements were amplified from peripheral blood genomic DNA. Germline CDR1 is MNHEY and CDR2 is SVGAGI. The CDR3 spans 13 residues. A mixed TRB-A/B primer pool amplified rearranged TRB by multiplex touch-down PCR. One entry per CDR3 protein results from TCRdb running MiXCR on the multiplex PCR reads. The data contain about 1,200 distinct CDR3 sequences, about 29% of them singletons. The source is a human donor with a blood cancer. The sequenced material came from blood. The chain links TRBV6-5 to TRBJ2-5; 9 bases are a match to TRBD1. This CDR3 is CASAGTGQGTQYF. Written as DNA, the CDR3 is TGTGCCAGCGCCGGGACAGGGCAAGGGACCCAGTACTTC.